Listed here is a single TCR beta chain. What it binds is not known. The record originates from a study of long-term antiretroviral therapy in people with HIV. Overall study results and limits: Upon ART, diversity increased but remained lower than transplant donor controls. All time points showed a repertoire dominated by clones expanded before ART.

The CDR3 is made up of 13 amino acids. Germline V gene data show CDR1 as SGHRS and CDR2 as YFSETQ. V was clipped by 4 bases and J by 4 bases; unmatched bases: 3. The assay, immunoSEQ v3.0, was run at survey level. Per-sample targets for sequencing were 40,000-50,000 T-cell genomes. Data came from immunoSEQ multiplex PCR; TCRdb stores just in-frame clones and leaves some out. This repertoire shows approximately 25,000 clones, approximately 80% found once; its top ten account for roughly 2.3%. Sample: unsorted PBMCs, taken 3 years after starting antiretroviral therapy. The sequence derives from a man in his fifties or sixties with HIV. The V call is TRBV5-1, the J call TRBJ2-5; TRBD1 aligns across 8 bases. CDR3 bases: TGCGCCAGCAGCCCGGGACAGGTAGAGACCCAGTACTTC. It encodes CASSPGQVETQYF. The complete variable domain, with remaining parts taken from reference TRBV5-1 and TRBJ2-5, reads KAGVTQTPRYLIKTRGQQVTLSCSPISGHRSVSWYQQTPGQGLQFLFEYFSETQRNKGNFPGRFSGRQFSNSRSEMNVSTLELGDSALYLCASSPGQVETQYFGPGTRLLVL.